This T cell receptor (beta chain) was profiled in a study of sequential checkpoint blockade in melanoma. Study summary: After both sequences, patients received maintenance nivolumab.

Only in-frame clones appear in the TCRdb table, and some are missing; sequencing was by immunoSEQ multiplex PCR. The repertoire includes about 22,000 clones, 80% to 85% of them detected once, and 27% sits in the top ten. Treatment described: randomized to nivolumab then ipilimumab (arm A) or the reverse (arm B). DNA-damaging chemotherapy had not been given to any patient beforehand. PBMC sorting kept live CD3+CD8+ cells without CD19 or CD56. Trimming removed 1 base at V and 6 bases at J, with 8 bases between. From germline, CDR1 is SGDLS and CDR2 YYNGEE. The CDR3 consists of 12 residues. The receptor comes from a human donor with melanoma. The chain couples TRBV9 to TRBJ2-7; TRBD1 is a possible D gene (6 bases). The sequencing here drew on CD8+ T cells sorted from blood (inferred from file names), taken from a patient given nivolumab and ipilimumab in sequence. The CDR3 DNA reads as TGTGCCAGCAGCGTAACAGGGAGCGAGCAGTACTTC. Its translation: CASSVTGSEQYF.